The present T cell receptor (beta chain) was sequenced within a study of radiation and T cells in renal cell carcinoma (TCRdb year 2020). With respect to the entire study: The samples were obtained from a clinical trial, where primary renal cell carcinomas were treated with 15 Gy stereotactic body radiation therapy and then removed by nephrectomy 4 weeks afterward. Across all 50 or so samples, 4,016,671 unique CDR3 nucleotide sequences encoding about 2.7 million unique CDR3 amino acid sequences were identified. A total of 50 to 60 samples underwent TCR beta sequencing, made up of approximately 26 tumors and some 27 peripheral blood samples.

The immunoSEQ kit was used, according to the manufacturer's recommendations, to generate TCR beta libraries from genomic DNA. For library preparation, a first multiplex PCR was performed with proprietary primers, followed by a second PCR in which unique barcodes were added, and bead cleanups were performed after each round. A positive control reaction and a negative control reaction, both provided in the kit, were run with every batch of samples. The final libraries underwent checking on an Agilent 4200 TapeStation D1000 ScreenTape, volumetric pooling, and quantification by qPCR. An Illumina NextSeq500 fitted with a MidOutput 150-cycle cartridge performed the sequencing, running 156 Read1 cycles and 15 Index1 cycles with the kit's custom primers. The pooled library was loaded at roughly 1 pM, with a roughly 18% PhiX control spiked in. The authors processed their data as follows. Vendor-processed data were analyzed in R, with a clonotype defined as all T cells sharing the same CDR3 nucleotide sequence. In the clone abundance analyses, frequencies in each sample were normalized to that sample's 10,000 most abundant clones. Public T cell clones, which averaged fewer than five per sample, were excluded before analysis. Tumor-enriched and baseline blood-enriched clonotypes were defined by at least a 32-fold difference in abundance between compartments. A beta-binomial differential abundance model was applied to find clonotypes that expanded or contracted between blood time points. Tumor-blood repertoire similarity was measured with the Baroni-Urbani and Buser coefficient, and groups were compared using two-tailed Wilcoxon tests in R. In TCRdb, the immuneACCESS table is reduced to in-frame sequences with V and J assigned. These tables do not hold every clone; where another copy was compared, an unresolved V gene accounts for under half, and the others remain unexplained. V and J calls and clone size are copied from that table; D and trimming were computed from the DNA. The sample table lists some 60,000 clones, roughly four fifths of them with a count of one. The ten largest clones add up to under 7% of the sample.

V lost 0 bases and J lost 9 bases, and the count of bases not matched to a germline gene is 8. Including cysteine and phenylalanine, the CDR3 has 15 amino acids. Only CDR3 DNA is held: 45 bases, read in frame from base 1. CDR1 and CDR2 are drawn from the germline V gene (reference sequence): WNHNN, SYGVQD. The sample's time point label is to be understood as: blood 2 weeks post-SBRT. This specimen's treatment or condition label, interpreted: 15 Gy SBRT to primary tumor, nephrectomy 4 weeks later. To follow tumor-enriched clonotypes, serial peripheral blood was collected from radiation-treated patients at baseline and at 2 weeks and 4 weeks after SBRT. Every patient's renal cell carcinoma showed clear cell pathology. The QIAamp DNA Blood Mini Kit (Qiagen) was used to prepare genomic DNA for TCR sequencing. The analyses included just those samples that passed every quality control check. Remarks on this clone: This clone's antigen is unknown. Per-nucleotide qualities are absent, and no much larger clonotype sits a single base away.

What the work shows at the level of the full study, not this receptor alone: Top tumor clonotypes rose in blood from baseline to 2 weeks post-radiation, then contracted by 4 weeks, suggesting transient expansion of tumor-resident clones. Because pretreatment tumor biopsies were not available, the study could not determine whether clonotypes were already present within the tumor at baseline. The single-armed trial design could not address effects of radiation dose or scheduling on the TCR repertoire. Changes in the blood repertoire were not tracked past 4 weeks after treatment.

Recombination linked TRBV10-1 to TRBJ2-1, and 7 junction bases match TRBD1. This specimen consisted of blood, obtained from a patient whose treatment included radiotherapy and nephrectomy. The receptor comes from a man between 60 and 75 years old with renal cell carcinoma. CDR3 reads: CASSESTGIFGEQFF. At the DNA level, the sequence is TGCGCCAGCAGTGAGTCGACAGGGATTTTTGGTGAGCAGTTCTTC.